One and the same sample provided the 5 T cell receptor beta chains below, sequenced in a study of T-cell memory formation after mild COVID-19. Using its own MiXCR run on the 5' RACE reads, TCRdb lists one record per CDR3 protein. The repertoire includes around 340,000 distinct CDR3 sequences, around 13% of them detected once, and 22% sits in the top ten. The sequenced material came from PBMCs or a T cell subset sorted from them (not recorded which). The receptors were gathered from a man aged 18-30 years who had mild COVID-19 (a few samples of this study predate the infection). Cell type and time point are not known.

A few counts support this clonotype. J is TRBJ1-1 and V is TRBV4-3; the D gene is possibly TRBD1 (6 bases). The CDR3 extends over 16 amino acids. Trimming took off 0 bases at V and 2 bases at J, with 13 bases between the two ends. Germline loops: CDR1 LGHNA, CDR2 YSLEER. CDR3 residues: CASSQDSVGGNTEAFF. CDR3 sequence (DNA): TGCGCCAGCAGCCAAGATTCGGTAGGGGGTAACACTGAAGCTTTCTTT.

The rearrangement joins TRBV5-1 to TRBJ1-2, with unresolved D. V was pared by 0 bases and J by 8 bases, with 8 bases between. This CDR3 has 12 residues. Looked up from germline, CDR1 is SGHRS and CDR2 is YFSETQ. This chain's CDR3 is CASSLERVGYTF. The CDR3 DNA is TGCGCCAGCAGCTTGGAACGTGTCGGCTACACCTTC.

This clonotype occurred a few times. The chain carries TRBV12-3 or TRBV12-4 and TRBJ1-3, with D unclear. Trimming took 6 bases from V and 0 from J, leaving 12 bases between them. This CDR3 has 15 residues. The CDR3 region is CASRLAGNSGNTIYF. The CDR3 nucleotides read TGTGCCAGCAGATTGGCCGGTAACTCTGGAAACACCATATATTTT.

There are a few counts of this clonotype. This chain uses TRBV11-2 with TRBJ2-7; 9 bases map to TRBD1. V was clipped by 5 bases and J by 4 bases; unmatched bases: 12. The CDR3 is 16 amino acids. CDR1 is SGHAT and CDR2 is FQNNGV in the germline V gene. CDR3 sequence: CASSRGMGQGTYEQYF. The CDR3 bases are TGTGCCAGCAGCCGAGGAATGGGACAGGGAACTTACGAGCAGTACTTC. Full variable domain (rest looked up from reference TRBV11-2 and TRBJ2-7): EAGVAQSPRYKIIEKRQSVAFWCNPISGHATLYWYQQILGQGPKLLIQFQNNGVVDDSQLPKDRFSAERLKGVDSTLKIQPAKLEDSAVYLCASSRGMGQGTYEQYFGPGTRLTVT.

The V call is TRBV7-9, the J call TRBJ2-7; D ambiguous. This CDR3 comprises 12 residues. Germline CDR1 is SEHNR and CDR2 is FQNEAQ (reference sequence). CDR3 bases: TGTGCTATTCAAGGCAGCTCCTACGAGCAGTACTTC. It codes for CAIQGSSYEQYF. Filled out from reference TRBV7-9 and TRBJ2-7, the complete variable domain reads DTGVSQNPRHKITKRGQNVTFRCDPISEHNRLYWYRQTLGQGPEFLTYFQNEAQLEKSRLLSDRFSAERPKGSFSTLEIQRTEQGDSAMYLCAIQGSSYEQYFGPGTRLTVT.